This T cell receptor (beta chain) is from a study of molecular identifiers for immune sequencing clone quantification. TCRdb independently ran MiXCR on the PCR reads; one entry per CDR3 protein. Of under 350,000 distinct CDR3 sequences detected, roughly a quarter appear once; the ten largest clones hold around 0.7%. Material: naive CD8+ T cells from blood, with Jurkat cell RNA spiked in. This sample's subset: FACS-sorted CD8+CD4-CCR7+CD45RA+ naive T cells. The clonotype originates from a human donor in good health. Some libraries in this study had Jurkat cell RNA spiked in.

The CDR3 DNA follows: TGTGCCACAATTGGAACAGCGAACACTGAAGCTTTCTTT. Amino acid sequence: CATIGTANTEAFF. The rearrangement uses TRBV19 and TRBJ1-1; D remains ambiguous. The CDR3 length is 13 residues. Germline V gene sequence: CDR1 LNHDA, CDR2 SQIVND (reference sequence). V was trimmed by 10 bases and J by 1 base, leaving 13 bases between them.